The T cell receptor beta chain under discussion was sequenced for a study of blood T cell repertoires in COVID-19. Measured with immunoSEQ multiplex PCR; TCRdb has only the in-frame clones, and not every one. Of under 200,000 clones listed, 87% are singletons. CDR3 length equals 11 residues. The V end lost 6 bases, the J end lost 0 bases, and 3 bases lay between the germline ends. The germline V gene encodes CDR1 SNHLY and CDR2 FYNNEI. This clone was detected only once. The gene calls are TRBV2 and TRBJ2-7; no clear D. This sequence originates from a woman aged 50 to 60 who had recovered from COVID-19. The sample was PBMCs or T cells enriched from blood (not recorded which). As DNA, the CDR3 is TGTGCCAGCAGCGTCTCCTACGAGCAGTACTTC. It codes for CASSVSYEQYF.